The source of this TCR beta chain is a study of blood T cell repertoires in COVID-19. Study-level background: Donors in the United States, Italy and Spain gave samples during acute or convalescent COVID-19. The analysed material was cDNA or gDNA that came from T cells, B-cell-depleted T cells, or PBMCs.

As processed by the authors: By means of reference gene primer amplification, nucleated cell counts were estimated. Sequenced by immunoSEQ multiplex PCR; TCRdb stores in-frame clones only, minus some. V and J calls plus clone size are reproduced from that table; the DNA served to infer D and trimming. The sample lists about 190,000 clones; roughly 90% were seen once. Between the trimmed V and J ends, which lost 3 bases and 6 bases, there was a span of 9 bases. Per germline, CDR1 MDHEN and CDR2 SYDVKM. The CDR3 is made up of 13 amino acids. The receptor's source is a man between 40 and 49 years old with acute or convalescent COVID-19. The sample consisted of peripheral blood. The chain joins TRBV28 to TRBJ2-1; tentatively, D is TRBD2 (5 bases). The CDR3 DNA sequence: TGTGCCAGCAGTTTCCCCGGGATCAATGAGCAGTTCTTC. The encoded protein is CASSFPGINEQFF.